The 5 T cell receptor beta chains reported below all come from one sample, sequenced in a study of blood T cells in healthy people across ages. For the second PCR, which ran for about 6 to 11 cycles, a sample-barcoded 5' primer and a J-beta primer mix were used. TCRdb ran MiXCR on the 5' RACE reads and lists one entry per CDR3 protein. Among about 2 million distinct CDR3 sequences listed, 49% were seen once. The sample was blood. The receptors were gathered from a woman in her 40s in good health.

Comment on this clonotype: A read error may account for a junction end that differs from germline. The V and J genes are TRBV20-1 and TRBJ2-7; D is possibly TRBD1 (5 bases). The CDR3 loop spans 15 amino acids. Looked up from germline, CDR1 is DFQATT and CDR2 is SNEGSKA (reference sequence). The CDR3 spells CSASEITTVSDEQYF. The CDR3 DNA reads TGCAGTGCTAGCGAAATAACGACAGTCTCCGACGAGCAGTACTTC.

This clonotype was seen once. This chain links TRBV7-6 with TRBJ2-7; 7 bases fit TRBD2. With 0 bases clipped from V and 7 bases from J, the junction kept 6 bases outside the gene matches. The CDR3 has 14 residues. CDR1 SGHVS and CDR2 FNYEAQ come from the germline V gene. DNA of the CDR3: TGTGCCAGCAGCTTAGCGGGGGGGACGGATGAGCAGTACTTC. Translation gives CASSLAGGTDEQYF.

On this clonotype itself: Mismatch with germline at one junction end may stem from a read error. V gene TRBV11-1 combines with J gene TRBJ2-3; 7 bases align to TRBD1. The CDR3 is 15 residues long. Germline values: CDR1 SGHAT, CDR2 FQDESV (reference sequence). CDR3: CASRARDRDTDTQYF. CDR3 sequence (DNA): TGCGCCAGCAGGGCCCGGGACAGAGACACAGATACGCAGTATTTT.

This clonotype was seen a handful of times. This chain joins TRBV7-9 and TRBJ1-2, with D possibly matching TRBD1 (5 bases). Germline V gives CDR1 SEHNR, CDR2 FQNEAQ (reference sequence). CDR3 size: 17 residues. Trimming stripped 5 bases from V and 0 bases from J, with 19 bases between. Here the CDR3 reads CASSEGAHRGTNYGYTF. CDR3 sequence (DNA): TGTGCCAGCAGCGAAGGGGCTCATCGGGGGACTAACTATGGCTACACCTTC.

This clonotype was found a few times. In DNA form, the CDR3 reads TGTGCCAGCAGCTCTAAGTCGGAACTAGGTGTGCGAGAGACCCAGTACTTC. Amino acid sequence: CASSSKSELGVRETQYF. The chain links TRBV13 to TRBJ2-5, with D maybe TRBD2 (5 bases). The CDR3 has 17 amino acids. Germline CDR1 and CDR2: PRHDT and FYEKMQ (reference sequence). The ends were cut back, 4 bases at V and 4 bases at J, with 22 bases in the middle.